This T cell receptor (beta chain) was identified during a study of graft-versus-host responses after intestinal transplantation (TCRdb year 2021). About the full investigation: The transplants that recipients received were multivisceral, liver-intestinal, or isolated intestinal. Donor T cell macrochimerism was defined as a peak of at least 4% donor T cells among recipient peripheral blood mononuclear cells. All recipients received anti-thymocyte globulin induction followed by maintenance tacrolimus and steroids for approximately 3 years. Samples from three later patients were sequenced in-house on an Illumina MiSeq with MiXCR processing rather than by the commercial service. After intestinal transplantation, graft-versus-host and host-versus-graft alloreactive T cell clones in the graft, circulation and bone marrow were tracked using bulk TCR-beta CDR3 sequencing. To identify alloreactive clones, pre-transplant mixed lymphocyte reaction products were sequenced and compared with unstimulated pre-transplant donor and recipient T cells. Of the 20 to 30 intestinal transplant recipients enrolled in the cohort, one of whom was a retransplant, a few patients without pretransplant specimens were excluded.

The time point label for this specimen denotes: cells obtained before transplantation from donor or recipient. CD3+CD4+ and CD3+CD8+ populations were FACS-sorted from unstimulated pre-transplant donor and recipient cells taken from spleen or lymph nodes. General findings and caveats noted by the study authors: Peak levels of circulating GvH clones were associated with declines in HvG clones early after transplant. GvH clones were detected in recipient bone marrow, and some appeared earlier in ileal mucosa or blood, consistent with an intestinal mucosal origin. In the allografts of patients with donor T cell macrochimerism, GvH to HvG T cell clonal ratios were high. The conclusions were limited by the relatively low number and heterogeneity of the intestinal transplant patients.

With regard to this clone: Which antigen it targets is not known. No quality values exist for individual bases; no much larger clone is one base distant.

Library preparation employed the immunoSEQ multiplex PCR assay. In most patients, genomic DNA was isolated using the Qiagen DNeasy Blood and Tissue Kit and sent frozen to Adaptive Biotechnologies for TCR sequencing. Adaptive Biotechnologies carried out high-throughput TCR-beta CDR3 sequencing of genomic DNA for most patients. The source study handled its data this way. Adaptive's ImmunoSEQ software was the source of the TCR sequencing data for fewer than 20 patients, while a few other patients were processed with MiXCR and VDJtools. To correct CD4 versus CD8 sorting errors, any sequence found in both subsets at a frequency ratio below 5:1 was removed. Because the origin of CDR3 nucleotide sequences shared between donor and recipient could not be assigned, those sequences were removed. At least 2-fold expansion over unstimulated cells and a minimum CFSE-low frequency of 0.002% (template counts) or 0.001% (read counts) were required for clones to be classified as alloreactive. Clones detected in sequenced pre-transplant spleen, lymph node, or MLR CFSE-low populations of the donor or recipient were defined as mappable. The cumulative frequency of alloreactive clones was calculated as a percentage of all sequences, weighted by copy number. What TCRdb holds here is the immuneACCESS table cut down to in-frame rearrangements. Part of the clones is not present; checked against another copy, under half of the missing clones reflect an unresolved V gene, and the others are unexplained. The V and J calls and the clone size are those of that table, but D and trimming were determined from the DNA. The sample yields about 110,000 clones; approximately 92% were counted once. The top ten clones comprise less than 0.55% of the sample.

The receptor comes from a human donor who received an intestinal transplant. The specimen comprised unstimulated CD8+ T cells sorted from spleen or lymph node cells, sampled before intestinal transplant.

DNA sequence: TGCGCCAGCAGCGTTACGGACTCATACACCGGGGAGCTGTTTTTT. This gives the protein CASSVTDSYTGELFF. The chain is made from TRBV5-1 and TRBJ2-2; a tentative D match to TRBD2 spans 5 bases. The CDR3 goes from the cysteine to the phenylalanine over 15 residues. Solely the CDR3 DNA is kept, with 45 bases framed from the first base. V is shortened by 4 bases, J by 3 bases, and the region joining them spans 13 bases. CDR1 and CDR2 (SGHRS, YFSETQ) derive from the germline V gene.